This entry features one T cell receptor beta chain sequence. CDR1 is LGHNA, CDR2 YSLEER, per germline. This CDR3 contains 16 residues. The ends were cut back, 0 bases at V and 4 bases at J, with 15 bases in the middle. The data originate from a study of OX40 agonist ivuxolimab in advanced cancers. Assay: immunoSEQ multiplex PCR; the TCRdb copy retains only in-frame clones and omits some. The sample lists about 150,000 clones; 85% to 95% were seen once. Sequenced material: CD4+ or CD8+ T cells sorted from blood, taken in a trial of the OX40 agonist ivuxolimab. This receptor was obtained from an adult with an advanced solid tumor such as melanoma, head and neck, liver or kidney cancer. This sequence joins TRBV4-3 and TRBJ1-2, with D possibly matching TRBD1 (6 bases). The CDR3 sequence is CASSQEVRAGAYGYTF. The CDR3 coding sequence is TGCGCCAGCAGCCAAGAAGTGCGTGCGGGGGCCTATGGCTACACCTTC.